The 6 T cell receptor beta chains below all came from one sample that was sequenced in a study of blood T cell repertoires in COVID-19. The repertoire was sequenced with immunoSEQ multiplex PCR; TCRdb's copy has only in-frame clones and lacks some. The profile covers about 200,000 clones, with 88% appearing a single time and 1.5% to 2% taken by the ten largest. The specimen was peripheral blood. The source is a man between 18 and 35 years old with active or convalescent COVID-19.

The chain is built from TRBV28 and TRBJ1-2, with TRBD1 matching 7 bases. The CDR3 length is 15 residues. Germline CDR1 is MDHEN and CDR2 is SYDVKM. After removal of 1 base from V and 4 bases from J, the junction contained 6 bases not matched to a gene. As DNA, the CDR3 is TGTGCCAGCAGTTTATTCGAGGGGGCAATCTATGGCTACACCTTC. Protein product: CASSLFEGAIYGYTF.

The CDR3 DNA is TGTGCCTGGAGTGGGCTCAATAGCAATCAGCCCCAGCATTTT. This gives the protein CAWSGLNSNQPQHF. This chain uses TRBV30 with TRBJ1-5; no clear D. Per the germline V gene, CDR1 is GTSNPN and CDR2 is SVGIG (reference sequence). V lost 1 base, J lost 0 bases, and 7 bases lay in between. The CDR3 loop spans 14 amino acids. The entire variable domain, with the rest obtained from reference TRBV30 and TRBJ1-5, is as follows: SQTIHQWPATLVQPVGSPLSLECTVEGTSNPNLYWYRQAAGRGLQLLFYSVGIGQISSEVPQNLSASRPQDRQFILSSKKLLLSDSGFYLCAWSGLNSNQPQHFGDGTRLSIL.

The chain carries TRBV6-5 and TRBJ1-6; D possibly corresponds to TRBD1 (6 bases). Germline V gene lookup returns CDR1 MNHEY and CDR2 SVGAGI. Trimming pared 6 bases from V and 8 bases from J, leaving 11 bases between. The CDR3 extends over 13 amino acids. The CDR3 spells CASSVDSYSPLHF. The CDR3 DNA reads TGTGCCAGCAGCGTGGACAGTTATTCACCCCTCCACTTT.

In its sample, this clone was seen once. V is TRBV7-2 and J is TRBJ2-7; 7 bases fit TRBD2. Germline lookup yields CDR1 SGHTA and CDR2 FQGNSA. The CDR3 runs to 16 residues. The V gene end was trimmed by 2 bases and the J gene end by 3 bases; junction bases not matched to a gene: 10. The CDR3 protein is CASSLWASGLYYEQYF. The DNA of the CDR3 is TGTGCCAGCAGCTTATGGGCTAGCGGACTTTACTACGAGCAGTACTTC.

The genes are TRBV6-5 and TRBJ1-2; D is perhaps TRBD1 (6 bases). V gave up 6 bases and J gave up 5 bases, with 13 bases separating them. The CDR3 sequence is 13 residues long. Germline V gives CDR1 MNHEY, CDR2 SVGAGI. The CDR3 loop is CASRIQGGYGYTF. CDR3 sequence (DNA): TGTGCCAGCAGGATACAGGGAGGGTATGGCTACACCTTC.

The chain employs TRBV6-5 and TRBJ1-2; D call uncertain. There are 13 residues in the CDR3. V lost 6 bases, J lost 5 bases, and 13 bases lay in between. Germline V gene lookup returns CDR1 MNHEY and CDR2 SVGAGI. The CDR3 nucleotides read TGTGCCAGCAGGTCTCAGGTTCTTTATGGCTACACCTTC. This encodes CASRSQVLYGYTF.